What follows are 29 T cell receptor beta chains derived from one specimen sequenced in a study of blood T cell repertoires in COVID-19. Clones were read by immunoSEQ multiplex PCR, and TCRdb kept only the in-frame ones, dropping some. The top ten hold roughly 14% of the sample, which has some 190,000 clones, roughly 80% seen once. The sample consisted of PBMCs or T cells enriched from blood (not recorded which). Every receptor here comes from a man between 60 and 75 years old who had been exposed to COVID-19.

The CDR3 DNA reads TGTGCCAGCAGTTTATCCGGGAGTACGTCCTACGAGCAGTACTTC. It encodes CASSLSGSTSYEQYF. The chain carries TRBV27 and TRBJ2-7; D is possibly TRBD2 (6 bases). Germline values: CDR1 MNHEY, CDR2 SMNVEV (reference sequence). This CDR3 spans 15 amino acids. Deletions cut 0 bases from V and 1 base from J, with 10 bases between.

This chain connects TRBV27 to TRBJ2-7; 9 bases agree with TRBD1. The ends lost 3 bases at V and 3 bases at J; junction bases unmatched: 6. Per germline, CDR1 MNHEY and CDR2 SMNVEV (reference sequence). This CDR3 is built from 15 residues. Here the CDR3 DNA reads TGTGCCAGCAGTTTCAGGGAGACAGGGGGCTACGAGCAGTACTTC. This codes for CASSFRETGGYEQYF.

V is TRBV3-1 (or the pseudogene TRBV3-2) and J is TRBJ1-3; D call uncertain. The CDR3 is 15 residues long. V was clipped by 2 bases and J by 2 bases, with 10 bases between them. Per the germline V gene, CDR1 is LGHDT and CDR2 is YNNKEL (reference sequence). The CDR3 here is CASSQNSGTGNTIYF. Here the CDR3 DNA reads TGTGCCAGCAGCCAAAACTCAGGAACTGGAAACACCATATATTTT.

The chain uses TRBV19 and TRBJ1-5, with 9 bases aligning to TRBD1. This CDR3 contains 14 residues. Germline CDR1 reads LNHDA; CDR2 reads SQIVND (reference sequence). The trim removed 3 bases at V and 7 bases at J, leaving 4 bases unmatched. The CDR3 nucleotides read TGTGCCAGTAGTATGAGCGGGACAGGGCAGCCCCAGCATTTT. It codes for CASSMSGTGQPQHF.

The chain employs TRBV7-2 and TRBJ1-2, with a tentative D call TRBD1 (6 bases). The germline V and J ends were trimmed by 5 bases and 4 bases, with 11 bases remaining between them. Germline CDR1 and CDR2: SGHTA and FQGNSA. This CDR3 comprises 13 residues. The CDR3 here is CASSQGRSYGYTF. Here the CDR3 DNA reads TGTGCCAGCAGCCAGGGGCGTTCCTATGGCTACACCTTC.

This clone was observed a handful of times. CDR3 region: CASSLYRGYNEQFF. The DNA for the CDR3 is TGTGCCAGCAGTTTGTATCGGGGTTACAATGAGCAGTTCTTC. The chain combines TRBV27 with TRBJ2-1; perhaps TRBD2 as D (5 bases). CDR1 and CDR2 from the germline V gene are MNHEY and SMNVEV (reference sequence). The CDR3 length is 14 residues. The V and J ends lost 3 bases and 4 bases respectively, with 10 bases between them.

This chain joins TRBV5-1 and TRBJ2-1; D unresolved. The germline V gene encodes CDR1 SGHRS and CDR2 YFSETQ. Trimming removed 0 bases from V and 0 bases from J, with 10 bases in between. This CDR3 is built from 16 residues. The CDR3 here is CASSLDRSSSYNEQFF. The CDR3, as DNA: TGCGCCAGCAGCTTGGACCGGTCGAGCTCCTACAATGAGCAGTTCTTC.

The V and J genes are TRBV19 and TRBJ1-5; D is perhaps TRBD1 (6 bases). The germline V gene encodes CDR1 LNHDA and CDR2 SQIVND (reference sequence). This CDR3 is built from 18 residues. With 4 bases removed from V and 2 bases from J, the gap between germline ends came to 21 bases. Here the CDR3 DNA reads TGTGCCAGTAGTAATTTGGGGGCAAGGGCCCTTCGCAATCAGCCCCAGCATTTT. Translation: CASSNLGARALRNQPQHF.

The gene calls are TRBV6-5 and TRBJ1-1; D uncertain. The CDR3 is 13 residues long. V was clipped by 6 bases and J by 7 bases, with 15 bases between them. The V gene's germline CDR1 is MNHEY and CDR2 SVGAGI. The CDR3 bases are TGTGCCAGCAGCTACGGAGGGCGGGGTGAAGCTTTCTTT. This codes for CASSYGGRGEAFF.

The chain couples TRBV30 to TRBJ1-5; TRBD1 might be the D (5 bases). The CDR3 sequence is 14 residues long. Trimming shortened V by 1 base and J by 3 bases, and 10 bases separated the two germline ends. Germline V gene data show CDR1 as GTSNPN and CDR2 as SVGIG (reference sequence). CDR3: CAWSGGHYNQPQHF. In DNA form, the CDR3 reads TGTGCCTGGAGTGGTGGACATTACAATCAGCCCCAGCATTTT.

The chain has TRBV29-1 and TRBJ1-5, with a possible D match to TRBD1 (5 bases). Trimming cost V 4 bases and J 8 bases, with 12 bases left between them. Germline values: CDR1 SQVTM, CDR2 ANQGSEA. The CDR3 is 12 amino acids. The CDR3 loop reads CSVGRGGEPQHF. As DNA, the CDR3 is TGCAGCGTTGGGCGGGGCGGGGAGCCCCAGCATTTT.

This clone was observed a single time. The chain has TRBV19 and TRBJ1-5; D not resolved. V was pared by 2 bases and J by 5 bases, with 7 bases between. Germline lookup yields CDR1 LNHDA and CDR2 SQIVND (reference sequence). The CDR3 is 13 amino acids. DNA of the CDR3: TGTGCCAGTAGTATATCACGGGATCAGCCCCAGCATTTT. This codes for CASSISRDQPQHF.

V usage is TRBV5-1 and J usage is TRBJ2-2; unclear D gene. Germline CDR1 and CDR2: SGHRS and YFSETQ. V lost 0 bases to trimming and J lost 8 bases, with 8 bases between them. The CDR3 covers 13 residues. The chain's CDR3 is CASSLASGGELFF. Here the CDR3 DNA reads TGCGCCAGCAGCTTGGCTTCCGGGGGGGAGCTGTTTTTT.

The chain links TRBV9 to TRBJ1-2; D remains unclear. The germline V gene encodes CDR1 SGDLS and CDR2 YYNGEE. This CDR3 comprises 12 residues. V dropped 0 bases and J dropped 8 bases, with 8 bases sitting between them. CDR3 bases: TGTGCCAGCAGCGTAGACGGCAGGGGCTACACCTTC. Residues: CASSVDGRGYTF.

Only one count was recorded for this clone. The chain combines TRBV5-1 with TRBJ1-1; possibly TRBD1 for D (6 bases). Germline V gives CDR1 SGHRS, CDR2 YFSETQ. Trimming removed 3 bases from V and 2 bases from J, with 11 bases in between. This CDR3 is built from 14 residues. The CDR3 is CASSSQGYNTEAFF. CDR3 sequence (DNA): TGCGCCAGCAGCTCCCAGGGGTATAACACTGAAGCTTTCTTT.

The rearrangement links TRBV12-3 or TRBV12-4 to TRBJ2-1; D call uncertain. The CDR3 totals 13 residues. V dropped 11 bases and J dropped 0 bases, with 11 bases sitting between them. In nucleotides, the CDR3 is TGTGCCGCTGGAGTTGTCTCCTACAATGAGCAGTTCTTC. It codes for CAAGVVSYNEQFF.

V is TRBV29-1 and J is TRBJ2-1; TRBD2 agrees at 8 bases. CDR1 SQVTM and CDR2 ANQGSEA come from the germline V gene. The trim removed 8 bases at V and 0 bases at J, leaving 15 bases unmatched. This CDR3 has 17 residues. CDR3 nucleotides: TGCAGCACCGGCCAAGCGGGAGCCGGGATCTCCTACAATGAGCAGTTCTTC. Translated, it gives CSTGQAGAGISYNEQFF.

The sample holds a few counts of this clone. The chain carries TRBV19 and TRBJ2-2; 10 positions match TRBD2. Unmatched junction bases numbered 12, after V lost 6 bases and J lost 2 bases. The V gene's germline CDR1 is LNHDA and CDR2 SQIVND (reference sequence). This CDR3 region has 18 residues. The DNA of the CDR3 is TGTGCCAGTAGCCTTAGGGCTAGCGGGAGCCCTAACACCGGGGAGCTGTTTTTT. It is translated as CASSLRASGSPNTGELFF.

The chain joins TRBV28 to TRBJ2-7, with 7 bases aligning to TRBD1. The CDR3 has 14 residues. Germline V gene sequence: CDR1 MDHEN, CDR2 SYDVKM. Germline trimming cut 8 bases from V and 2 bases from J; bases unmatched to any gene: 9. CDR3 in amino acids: CASREGTVTYEQYF. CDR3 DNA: TGTGCCAGCCGGGAAGGGACAGTGACCTACGAGCAGTACTTC.

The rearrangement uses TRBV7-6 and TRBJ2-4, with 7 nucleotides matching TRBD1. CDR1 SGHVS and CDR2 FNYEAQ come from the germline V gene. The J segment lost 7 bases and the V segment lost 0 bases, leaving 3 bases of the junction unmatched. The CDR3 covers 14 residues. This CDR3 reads CASSLAGGMNIQYF. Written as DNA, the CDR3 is TGTGCCAGCAGCTTAGCAGGGGGCATGAACATTCAGTACTTC.

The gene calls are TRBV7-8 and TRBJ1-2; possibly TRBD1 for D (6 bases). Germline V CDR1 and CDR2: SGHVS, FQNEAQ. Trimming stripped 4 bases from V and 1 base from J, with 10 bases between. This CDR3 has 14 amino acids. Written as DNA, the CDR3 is TGTGCCAGCAGCTCCGGGACATTTAACTATGGCTACACCTTC. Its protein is CASSSGTFNYGYTF.

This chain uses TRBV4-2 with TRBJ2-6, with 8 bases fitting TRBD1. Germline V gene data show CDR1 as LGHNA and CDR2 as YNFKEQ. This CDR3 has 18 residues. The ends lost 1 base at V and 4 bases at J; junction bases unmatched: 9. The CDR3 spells CASSQAGQGASGANVLTF. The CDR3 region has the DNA TGTGCCAGCAGCCAAGCTGGCCAGGGGGCCTCCGGGGCCAACGTCCTGACTTTC.

Here the CDR3 DNA reads TGTGCCAGCAGCTTAGCCTATAGCGGGAGGAGCTCCTACGAGCAGTACTTC. Translating gives CASSLAYSGRSSYEQYF. V usage is TRBV5-6 and J usage is TRBJ2-7; 10 bases align to TRBD2. Germline loops: CDR1 SGHDT, CDR2 YYEEEE. The CDR3 runs 17 residues. V gave up 2 bases and J gave up 0 bases; unmatched junction bases: 8.

CDR3 in DNA: TGTGCCAGCAGTCACGAGACTGTGAAGCGTTCGGCTTTCTTT. The encoded protein is CASSHETVKRSAFF. This chain links TRBV6-5 with TRBJ1-1; D uncertain. Germline V CDR1 and CDR2: MNHEY, SVGAGI. Trimming left V 5 bases short and J 11 bases short, with 21 bases between. The CDR3 contains 14 residues.

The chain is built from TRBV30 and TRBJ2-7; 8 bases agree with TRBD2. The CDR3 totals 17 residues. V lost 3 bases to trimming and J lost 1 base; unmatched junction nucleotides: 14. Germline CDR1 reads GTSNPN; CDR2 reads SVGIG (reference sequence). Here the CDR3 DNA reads TGTGCCTGGAGGGGGACGGGGCCGAGCGGGGGTTCCTACGAGCAGTACTTC. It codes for CAWRGTGPSGGSYEQYF.

CDR3 coding DNA: TGTGCCAGCAGCGCAGGGCCCCAGGGGTTGCAGCCCCAGCATTTT. Encoded protein: CASSAGPQGLQPQHF. The chain combines TRBV7-2 with TRBJ1-5; D might be TRBD1 (6 bases). Germline lookup yields CDR1 SGHTA and CDR2 FQGNSA. The CDR3 extends over 15 amino acids. Deletions cut 5 bases from V and 7 bases from J, with 18 bases between.

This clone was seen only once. Written as DNA, the CDR3 is TGCAGCGTTAATGAGGGTGGCTACACCTTC. Its protein is CSVNEGGYTF. The chain has TRBV29-1 and TRBJ1-2; no definite D call. The V end lost 5 bases, the J end lost 7 bases, and 8 bases lay between the germline ends. The CDR3 sequence is 10 residues long. Per germline, CDR1 SQVTM and CDR2 ANQGSEA.

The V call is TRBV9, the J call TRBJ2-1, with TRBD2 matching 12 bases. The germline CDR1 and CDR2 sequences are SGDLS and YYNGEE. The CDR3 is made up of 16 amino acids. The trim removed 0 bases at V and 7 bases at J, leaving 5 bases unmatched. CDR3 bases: TGTGCCAGCAGCGTAGTCCCTGGGACTAGCGGGAATGAGCAGTTCTTC. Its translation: CASSVVPGTSGNEQFF.

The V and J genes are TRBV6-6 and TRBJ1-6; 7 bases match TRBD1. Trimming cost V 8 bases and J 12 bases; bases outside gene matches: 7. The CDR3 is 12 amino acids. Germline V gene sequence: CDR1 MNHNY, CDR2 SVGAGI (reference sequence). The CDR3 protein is CASAGQRLPLHF. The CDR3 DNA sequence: TGTGCCAGCGCGGGACAGCGCTTACCCCTCCACTTT.